Listed here is a single TCR beta chain. Antigen: not known. Trimming left V 0 bases short and J 1 base short, with 3 bases between. Per germline, CDR1 MNHEY and CDR2 SMNVEV (reference sequence). This CDR3 comprises 13 residues. The data stem from a study of T cell responses to AZD1222 COVID-19 vaccine. Clones were read by immunoSEQ multiplex PCR, and TCRdb kept only the in-frame ones, dropping some. The table shows about 83,000 clones, with more than 85% occurring only once. Regarding the study as a whole: Vaccine-associated CD4 TCRs spanned spike, dominant at 160-218 and 743-854. Clonal diversity was possibly underestimated, and white British individuals and females predominated among donors.

The receptor comes from an adult who received the AZD1222 COVID-19 vaccine. The input for sequencing was peripheral blood, taken 28 days after the second AZD1222 dose. V gene TRBV27 combines with J gene TRBJ1-1; D unclear. The CDR3 loop reads CASSLSPNTEAFF. In DNA form, the CDR3 reads TGTGCCAGCAGTTTATCCCCGAACACTGAAGCTTTCTTT.